The following is a T cell receptor beta chain sequence with its context. Its antigen is not yet known. No base qualities exist here, and no much larger clone lies one base off it. In total, roughly 710 healthy bone marrow donors made up the cohort. At the time of sampling, every cohort member was nominally healthy, though immune exposures that went unrecorded were likely present. Of the 670 or so cohort members, about 280 had positive CMV serostatus and 350 to 450 had negative CMV serostatus, and CMV serostatus was not recorded for the donor. Every donor gave a peripheral blood sample, and the peripheral blood mononuclear cells from that sample were used for TCR beta sequencing. Genomic DNA extraction from the blood cell samples was performed with the Qiagen DNeasy Blood Extraction Kit. This record comes from a study of cytomegalovirus exposure and HLA in healthy donors (dated by TCRdb to about 2017). At the level of the whole study: In an earlier analysis of 587 of the donors, around 290 Gb of sequence data and 90 million to 120 million unique TCR beta sequences from 150 million to 200 million T cells were reported. About 320 gigabases of sequencing data and 70 million to 100 million unique TCR sequences were included in an early release covering about 600 HLA-typed donors. The genetic ancestry cluster associated with self-reported Caucasian donors included about four fifths of the approximately 430 genotyped donors. The study was designed to test whether signatures of past pathogen exposure could be identified by cataloging public T cell receptors. The T cell repertoires of 666 subjects were profiled by immunosequencing and related to cytomegalovirus serostatus. Along with the roughly 670-subject first cohort, a separate validation cohort of about 110 different subjects was used. To predict cytomegalovirus infection status, the study combined high-throughput TCR immunosequencing, statistical association of individual TCRs with disease status, and machine learning. A later analysis re-examined previously published TCR beta repertoires from just over 650 donors and added high-resolution HLA genotyping to investigate patterns of TCR occurrence. The later analysis used no new phenotypic data to find candidate immune exposures, relying instead on TCR beta sequences and their occurrence across donors. An earlier analysis of several hundred of the donors applied high-throughput TCR beta sequencing to assess whether each TCR beta V gene segment acted as functional or pseudogenic. Donor age, sex, ethnicity and CMV serostatus were compiled together with the repertoire data. Genome-wide SNP genotypes for about three fifths of the roughly 670 donors were used in a later genetic analysis, which treated that subset as a discovery cohort. Every discovery cohort repertoire had been produced on one sequencing platform. HLA typing covered class I and class II loci at four-digit resolution. Typing coverage differed by locus: A, B, C, DRB1 and DQB1 were typed in about 620-640 donors, DQA1 in roughly 510, DPA1 in approximately 610, and DPB1 in roughly 470. A few DR-DQ haplotypes were treated as single units for association and clustering because of strong linkage in the cohort. Among almost 400 genotyped donors of the cohort, an average of around 240,000 unique TCR beta nucleotide sequences were sequenced per donor, about a sixth of them non-productive.

Libraries came from the immunoSEQ multiplex PCR assay. The multiplex PCR relied on a mix of 60 forward primers for TCR Vbeta segments and 13 reverse primers for TCR Jbeta segments. The CDR3 region of rearranged TCR beta genes was amplified from genomic DNA with a multiplex PCR assay. The Illumina HiSeq System was used to sequence the amplified TCR beta libraries as 87-base-pair reads. On the study's bioinformatics: A later analysis counted some 80 million unique TCR beta chains across the 690 or so repertoires, and 9 million to 14 million of these chains were shared by at least two donors. To remove PCR and sequencing errors, raw reads were error-corrected and collapsed into unique sequences using a nearest-neighbor algorithm that merged closely related sequences. To assign V, D and J gene segments, CDR3 sequences were aligned to IMGT reference sequences. For a sequence to be retained, a match of at least six nucleotides to both a V gene segment and a J gene segment was required. Rearrangements were called productive when the CDR3 lacked stop codons and stayed in frame with V and J; all others were non-productive. CDR3 was defined according to IMGT convention as the region running from the second conserved V-encoded cysteine to the conserved J-encoded phenylalanine. Sequences without an unambiguous match to a single V gene segment were excluded from the earlier analysis of a few hundred of the donors. In an earlier analysis of roughly 500 of the donors, V segments were called functional above 56.7% productive rearrangements and were called segregating when the between-donor standard deviation exceeded 5%. To diagnose cytomegalovirus status from the catalog of TCR beta chain sequences, a statistical classification framework was built. In a later analysis, TCR nucleotide sequences were compared against IMGT/GENE-DB human TR gene sequences so that V and J genes could be assigned. A later analysis assigned CDR3 sequences and most-parsimonious VDJ recombination scenarios with the TCRdist pipeline. In a later analysis, each TCR beta chain was defined by its CDR3 amino acid sequence together with its V-gene family, and reads lacking a unique V-gene family were excluded. To address suspected cross-contamination and a sequencing artifact, a later analysis removed 592 highly shared, low-generation-probability nucleotide sequences. In a later analysis, a clonal expansion index for each public chain was calculated from normalized within-repertoire ranks of inferred template counts. A later analysis computed generation probabilities with a VDJ recombination model fitted to out-of-frame rearrangements, and checked the results against IGoR. In a later analysis, hypergeometric tests were used to score TCR-TCR, TCR-HLA and TCR-CMV co-occurrence, with a repertoire-size bias correction applied to TCR pairs. In a later analysis, false discovery rates were estimated by permuting HLA or CMV assignments 20 times. A later analysis grouped co-occurring TCRs with DBSCAN, adding TCRdist sequence similarity when clustering within HLA-allele-positive subsets. Repertoires with fewer than 30,000 or more than 120,000 public chains, plus five repertoires with anomalous nucleotide sharing, were excluded from co-occurrence clustering. As stored in TCRdb, this immuneACCESS dataset retains in-frame rearrangements with V and J assigned. A fraction of the clones does not appear; measured against another copy, unresolved V genes explain less than half of the discrepancy, and the remainder lacks a known reason. D and trimming come from the DNA, and the V and J calls and clone size come from that table. The sample table lists about 97,000 clones, 55% to 80% of them with a count of one. Jointly, the top ten make up approximately 4.8% of the sample.

What the work shows at the level of the full study, not this receptor alone: The study listed 170 or so TCR beta chains as associated with cytomegalovirus. A later analysis reported that several top co-occurrence clusters appeared linked to parvovirus B19, influenza, CMV and Epstein-Barr virus. Some IMGT-functional V segments, including TRBV6-2 and TRBV6-3, could not be distinguished by the 87-base-pair reads and were therefore excluded. According to the authors, the approach could potentially be generalized to other disease states and immunological phenotypes. Cytomegalovirus status was reported to be diagnosed by the classifier with high specificity and sensitivity in both the original and validation cohorts. A later analysis found that most CMV-associated TCR beta chains appeared HLA-restricted, with HLA associations seemingly driven largely by CMV exposure. When HLA alleles, especially DR and DQ, strongly co-occurred, TCR associations were difficult to assign to individual alleles. Linkage disequilibrium might explain the correlated functional status among segregating V segments, but an unknown experimental factor could not be excluded. Most TCR sequences were observed very rarely across donors, whereas some public TCRs were present in many individuals. According to a later analysis, TCR association rates differed among HLA loci, with DRB1 alleles showing the most associated TCRs and HLA-C alleles showing the fewest. The sequencing pipeline was judged likely to have produced a cluster of highly shared sequence variants as a technical artifact. A further reported finding was that TCR beta sequences accurately predicted the HLA-A and HLA-B alleles for most subjects in the first cohort. Over 15 rarely observed V segments, including chromosome 9 orphons, were excluded from the earlier analysis of approximately 500 of the donors because counts were too low. A later genetic analysis reported fewer N-insertions in productive TCRs among donors in an Asian-associated ancestry cluster than the roughly 620-donor mean. This cohort had only TCR beta chains sequenced, and the lack of alpha or paired-chain data limited which features could be detected. Roughly uniform sequencing depth across donors was assumed in presence/absence analyses, although this assumption may not hold. In a later analysis, about 17,000 TCR beta sequences were associated with specific HLA alleles at a false discovery rate of 0.05. A later analysis found that HLA-associated TCR beta chains were more clonally expanded and had lower generation probabilities than equally common non-associated chains. In vitro tests confirmed that a few of the cytomegalovirus-associated TCR beta chains recognize cytomegalovirus antigens. In an earlier analysis of approximately 590 of the donors, most TCR beta V segments appeared in productive rearrangements about 87% or about 30% of the time, broadly matching IMGT annotations. Because some donors lacked HLA typing at each locus, the association tests relied only on the typed subset. An association between a missense DCLRE1C variant and V-gene and J-gene trimming of TCR beta chains was found in a later genetic analysis and replicated in an independent cohort. Immune exposure information for the cohort was limited to CMV serostatus.

The CDR3 measures 15 amino acids from cysteine to phenylalanine. Only the CDR3 region is kept as DNA, spanning 45 bases read in frame from base 1. CDR1 and CDR2, looked up from the germline V gene, are MNHEY and SVGAGI. Here V drops 5 bases and J drops 2 bases, and the junction holds 7 bases not matched to any gene. The chain is assembled from TRBV6-5 and TRBJ2-3; 7 central nucleotides agree with TRBD2. The source of this sequence is a human donor in good health. Sequenced input: PBMCs. At the DNA level, the sequence is TGTGCCAGCAGTACCGGGCTAGCGGCCACAGATACGCAGTATTTT. This encodes CASSTGLAATDTQYF.